This T cell receptor (beta chain) is from a study of blood T cell repertoires in COVID-19 (dated by TCRdb to about 2020). Some background on the complete study: Collaborator samples came from the United States, Italy and Spain and covered acute and convalescent phases of COVID-19. The prospective study material was composed of cDNA or gDNA derived from T cells, B-cell-depleted T cells, or PBMCs. Deeply sampled blood TCRbeta repertoires from subjects exposed to, actively infected with, or recovered from COVID-19 were included in the dataset. The repertoires were made available in a free public database intended to serve as a resource for research on the immune response to SARS-CoV-2. Samples came from the ongoing ImmuneRACE study (first 160 participants) plus 1,254 subjects from 6 global collaborators. Nearly every sample came with metadata listing a de-identified subject ID, COVID-19 status, age in years and sex. HLA class I and class II types, where available, came from metadata supplied by the sample provider rather than from assay-based typing. Summary of the overall study and its limitations: Clinical and demographic metadata were provided uncurated, with the amount varying by source and participant.

The immunoSEQ Assay, a bias-controlled multiplex PCR, was used to amplify TCRbeta CDR3 regions from genomic DNA. For the original study's pipeline: Nucleated cell counts per sample were estimated from amplification of reference gene primers within the assay. To quantify the absolute abundance of each unique TCRbeta CDR3 rearrangement, sequence reads were collapsed and filtered. For each sample, productive Simpson clonality was calculated as the square root of Simpson's diversity index across productive rearrangements. TCRdb obtained this table from immuneACCESS and retained in-frame rearrangements with V and J assigned. These tables miss some clones; where compared with another copy, unresolved V genes account for less than half of the shortfall, and the remainder is unexplained. V and J calls and clone size are as listed in that table; D and trimming were resolved from the DNA. This sample comprises about 170,000 clones, 86% of them detected only once. Jointly, the top ten make up 9.5% to 12% of the sample.

About this clone itself: Its binding antigen is unknown. The sample holds no much larger clone one base away, and base qualities are not on file.

One collaborating source in Seattle enrolled patients during active infection and followed them longitudinally through the course of disease. The collaborating institutions used their own protocols to collect whole blood in K2EDTA tubes. For TCRbeta analysis, collaborators shipped samples as frozen whole blood, isolated PBMCs, or DNA extracted from either of those sample types. The TCR originated in a woman aged 60-75 years with COVID-19, enrolled during active disease. Specimen: peripheral blood.

The nucleotide sequence is given as TGTGCCAGCAGTTTCGCAGGAAATAAGAAAGGCTACACCTTC. This sequence encodes CASSFAGNKKGYTF. The sequence links TRBV28 to TRBJ1-2; there is no confident call for the D gene. Reading the germline V gene gives CDR1 MDHEN and CDR2 SYDVKM. Trimming at the junction amounts to 3 bases on V and 8 bases on J, and the germline ends lie 16 bases apart. The CDR3 sequence holds 14 residues, the cysteine and phenylalanine included. Only the CDR3 part of the read is kept: 42 bases, read in frame from the first base.